This T cell receptor beta chain was sequenced for a study of OX40 agonist ivuxolimab in advanced cancers. In this sample, this clone turned up once. The V segment lost 11 bases and the J segment 3 bases; nucleotides outside the gene matches: 8. The CDR3 runs 15 residues. CDR1 is SNHLY and CDR2 is FYNNEI in the germline V gene. Using immunoSEQ multiplex PCR, the repertoire was profiled, and TCRdb retains in-frame clones only, with some absent. There are 70,000 to 95,000 clones in the sample; approximately 94% occur only once, and approximately 2.4% lies in the top ten. The J gene is TRBJ2-2, the V gene TRBV2, with 11 bases lining up with TRBD2. Sequenced material: CD4+ or CD8+ T cells sorted from blood, taken in a trial of the OX40 agonist ivuxolimab. The sequence came from an adult with an advanced solid tumor such as melanoma, head and neck, liver or kidney cancer. The DNA of the CDR3 is TGTGCCGGTAGGACTAGCGGGTTTGACACCGGGGAGCTGTTTTTT. This encodes CAGRTSGFDTGELFF.